This is a list of T cell receptor beta chains from one sample in a study of blood T cell repertoires in COVID-19. The repertoire was sequenced with immunoSEQ multiplex PCR; TCRdb's copy has only in-frame clones and lacks some. The table has tens of thousands of clones, 60% to 80% seen once. Sequencing was done on a sample of peripheral blood. The receptor set was obtained from an elderly man with acute or convalescent COVID-19. The CDR3 runs from the conserved cysteine through the conserved F or W. The D gene is left open where the match is weak. A clone size is listed for some rows: how often the clone was seen (once, few, many), or a class if it is expanded.

>TRBV4-1|16|.|.|TRBJ1-4
CASSQVGLRVGEKLFF
TGCGCCAGCAGCCAAGTGGGGCTTCGGGTAGGCGAAAAACTGTTTTTT
>TRBV2|12|.|.|TRBJ2-7
CASSEAGYEQYF
TGTGCCAGCAGTGAGGCAGGGTACGAGCAGTACTTC
>TRBV7-6|18|.|.|TRBJ1-6
CASSPGRRGTVDYSPLHF
TGTGCCAGCAGCCCGGGCAGACGGGGGACCGTCGATTATTCACCCCTCCACTTT
>TRBV7-2|14|TRBD2|few|TRBJ2-2
CASRSSGGAGELFF
TGTGCCAGCAGGTCTAGCGGGGGGGCCGGGGAGCTGTTTTTT
>TRBV5-1|14|TRBD1|.|TRBJ1-3
CASSTGTAGNTIYF
TGCGCCAGCAGCACGGGGACAGCAGGAAACACCATATATTTT
>TRBV5-4|18|TRBD1|few|TRBJ2-6
CASSLGQGPPSGANVLTF
TGTGCCAGCAGCTTGGGACAGGGGCCTCCCTCTGGGGCCAACGTCCTGACTTTC
>TRBV19|15|TRBD1|.|TRBJ1-2
CASSIGPGTAYGYTF
TGTGCCAGTAGTATTGGTCCCGGGACAGCCTATGGCTACACCTTC
>TRBV5-1|15|.|.|TRBJ1-4
CASSVAGDPNEKLFF
TGCGCCAGCAGCGTTGCAGGGGACCCTAATGAAAAACTGTTTTTT
>TRBV10-3|14|TRBD1|few|TRBJ2-7
CAIRSRDRVDEQYF
TGTGCCATCAGGAGCCGGGACAGGGTCGACGAGCAGTACTTC
>TRBV15|13|.|.|TRBJ1-2
CATSRDSAGGYTF
TGTGCCACCAGCAGAGACTCGGCAGGGGGCTACACCTTC
>TRBV30|13|TRBD1|.|TRBJ1-5
CAWSKGGTQPQHF
TGTGCCTGGAGTAAAGGGGGCACTCAGCCCCAGCATTTT
>TRBV5-1|13|.|.|TRBJ1-1
CASSLVGGKGAFF
TGCGCCAGCAGCTTGGTCGGAGGAAAGGGAGCTTTCTTT
>TRBV6-1|17|.|.|TRBJ1-6
CASSEGWAKPLGSPLHF
TGTGCCAGCAGTGAAGGGTGGGCTAAACCCCTCGGTTCACCCCTCCACTTT
>TRBV18|16|.|.|TRBJ1-3
CASSPVDSTSGNTIYF
TGTGCCAGCTCACCAGTCGACAGTACCTCTGGAAACACCATATATTTT
>TRBV3-1/TRBV3-2|16|.|.|TRBJ2-7
CASSQERSSVSYEQYF
TGTGCCAGCAGCCAAGAGAGGTCTAGCGTCTCCTACGAGCAGTACTTC
>TRBV3-1/TRBV3-2|16|TRBD1|once|TRBJ2-2
CASSQGGTGGSGELFF
TGTGCCAGCAGCCAAGGAGGGACAGGGGGCTCCGGGGAGCTGTTTTTT
>TRBV5-8|13|.|.|TRBJ2-1
CASSLGAQVGQFF
TGTGCCAGCAGCTTGGGGGCCCAGGTTGGGCAGTTCTTC
>TRBV5-1|13|TRBD1|.|TRBJ2-7
CASSLEGAKEQYF
TGCGCCAGCAGCTTGGAGGGGGCTAAGGAGCAGTACTTC
>TRBV14|15|TRBD2|.|TRBJ2-1
CASSQDTSAYNEQFF
TGTGCCAGCAGCCAAGATACTAGCGCCTACAATGAGCAGTTCTTC
>TRBV5-6|15|.|.|TRBJ2-4
CASSLGSAGLNIQYF
TGTGCCAGCAGCTTGGGTAGCGCGGGTTTGAACATTCAGTACTTC
>TRBV28|16|TRBD1|once|TRBJ1-3
CASSLGDRDSGNTIYF
TGTGCCAGCAGTTTGGGGGACAGGGACTCTGGAAACACCATATATTTT
>TRBV6-5|15|.|few|TRBJ2-1
CASRVDRVTSNEQFF
TGTGCCAGCAGAGTTGACAGGGTGACTAGCAATGAGCAGTTCTTC
>TRBV7-8|13|.|.|TRBJ1-2
CASSFGGGYGYTF
TGTGCCAGCAGCTTTGGGGGGGGCTATGGCTACACCTTC
>TRBV7-9|14|.|.|TRBJ2-7
CASSLAGLSYEQYF
TGTGCCAGCAGCTTAGCGGGACTTTCCTACGAGCAGTACTTC
>TRBV10-3|16|.|.|TRBJ1-3
CAISESQGISGNTIYF
TGTGCCATCAGTGAGTCTCAGGGCATCTCTGGAAACACCATATATTTT
>TRBV5-4|15|TRBD2|.|TRBJ2-1
CASSLGGTRVNEQFF
TGTGCCAGCAGCTTGGGGGGGACTAGGGTCAATGAGCAGTTCTTC
>TRBV4-1|14|.|once|TRBJ1-2
CASSQDIEAQGYTF
TGCGCCAGCAGCCAAGATATCGAGGCCCAAGGCTACACCTTC
>TRBV11-3|13|.|once|TRBJ2-1
CASSLQGMYEQFF
TGTGCCAGCAGCCTACAGGGAATGTATGAGCAGTTCTTC
>TRBV2|16|TRBD2|.|TRBJ2-3
CASSEYGRASTDTQYF
TGTGCCAGCAGTGAATACGGGAGGGCCAGCACAGATACGCAGTATTTT
>TRBV6-5|14|.|.|TRBJ2-2
CASSSGYYTGELFF
TGTGCCAGCTCATCGGGGTATTATACCGGGGAGCTGTTTTTT
>TRBV19|14|.|.|TRBJ1-2
CASRDRQGNYGYTF
TGTGCCAGTAGGGATCGGCAGGGTAACTATGGCTACACCTTC